This T cell receptor beta chain was captured by sequencing in a study of T cell responses to AZD1222 COVID-19 vaccine. V dropped 8 bases and J dropped 8; count of bases not matched to a gene: 9. The CDR3 sequence is 14 residues long. Germline CDR1 is MNHEY and CDR2 is SVGAGI. A word on this clone: The target antigen is unknown.

Libraries were prepared by immunoSEQ multiplex PCR; TCRdb keeps only in-frame clonotypes and omits some of them. The table lists roughly 150,000 clones, around 90% of them singletons. Overall study findings and caveats: Only 5 or 6 people who got AZD1222 tested seropositive at baseline.

This TCR came from an adult who received the AZD1222 COVID-19 vaccine. Material: peripheral blood, obtained 28 days after the second AZD1222 dose. The chain joins TRBV6-5 to TRBJ1-4, with 9 bases lining up with TRBD1. Written as DNA, the CDR3 is TGTGCCAGCCGTCCGGGACAGGGAGGGGAAAAACTGTTTTTT. Amino acids: CASRPGQGGEKLFF.